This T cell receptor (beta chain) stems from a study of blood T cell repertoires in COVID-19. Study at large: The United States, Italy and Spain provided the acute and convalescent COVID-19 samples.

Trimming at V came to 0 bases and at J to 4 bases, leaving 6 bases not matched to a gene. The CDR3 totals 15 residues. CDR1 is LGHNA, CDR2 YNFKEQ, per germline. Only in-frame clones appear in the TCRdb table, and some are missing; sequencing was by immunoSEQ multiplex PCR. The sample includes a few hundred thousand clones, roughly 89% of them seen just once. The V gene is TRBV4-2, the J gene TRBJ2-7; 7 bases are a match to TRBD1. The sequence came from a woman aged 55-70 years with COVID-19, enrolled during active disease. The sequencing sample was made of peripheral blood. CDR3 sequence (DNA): TGTGCCAGCAGCCAAGATATAGGGGGCTGGTACGAGCAGTACTTC. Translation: CASSQDIGGWYEQYF.